These 26 T cell receptor beta chains were all obtained from the same sample, sequenced in a study of T cells after yellow fever vaccination. TCRdb reprocessed the 5' RACE reads via MiXCR and lists one record per CDR3 protein. The sample yields 400,000 or so distinct CDR3 sequences, more than 5.5% seen once. Sequencing was performed on PBMCs, taken 5 days after the yellow fever booster vaccination. The receptor source for this set is a man aged 25 to 40 who received the YFV17D yellow fever vaccine.

This clonotype was counted ten times or more. The chain carries TRBV20-1 and TRBJ1-2, with D hard to call. The CDR3 is 10 amino acids. The V end lost 2 bases, the J end lost 7 bases, and 5 bases lay between the germline ends. Germline CDR1 DFQATT, CDR2 SNEGSKA (reference sequence). CDR3 residues: CSARLGGYTF. The CDR3 bases are TGCAGTGCTAGATTAGGTGGCTACACCTTC.

The chain couples TRBV28 to TRBJ2-7; 9 bases fit TRBD1. CDR1 and CDR2 (germline): MDHEN, SYDVKM. The CDR3 consists of 15 residues. J gave up 6 bases and V 7 bases, and 13 bases lay outside the gene matches. CDR3 amino acids: CASTILGQGFFEQYF. Here the CDR3 DNA reads TGTGCCAGCACCATACTGGGACAGGGATTCTTCGAGCAGTACTTC.

This clonotype was recorded many times. V and J are TRBV20-1 and TRBJ2-7; 10 nucleotides match TRBD2. The CDR3 length is 16 residues. After removal of 6 bases from V and 0 bases from J, the junction contained 11 bases not matched to a gene. Germline-derived CDR1 and CDR2 are DFQATT and SNEGSKA (reference sequence). CDR3 DNA: TGCAGTGCGGGCGAAAACAGCGGGAGGGCCTCCTACGAGCAGTACTTC. Translated: CSAGENSGRASYEQYF.

This clonotype was recorded many times. The chain combines TRBV7-2 with TRBJ1-2; weak D call: TRBD1 (6 bases). CDR3 length: 15 residues. The V gene lost 5 bases and the J gene lost 7 bases, with 20 bases spanning the gap. Germline CDR1 is SGHTA and CDR2 is FQGNSA. The CDR3, as DNA: TGTGCCAGCAGCAACAGGGCGTCCAGATCAGCTGGCTACACCTTC. Protein: CASSNRASRSAGYTF.

The gene calls are TRBV4-2 and TRBJ2-7, with D possibly matching TRBD2 (5 bases). From germline, CDR1 is LGHNA and CDR2 YNFKEQ. V shed 0 bases and J shed 6 bases, with 12 bases lying between them. This CDR3 is 14 amino acids long. The CDR3 protein is CASSQDRGIREQYF. The CDR3 DNA is TGTGCCAGCAGCCAAGATCGGGGAATTCGCGAGCAGTACTTC.

This clonotype has a count of ten or more. The CDR3 is CASSTQQGSGETQYF. The DNA for the CDR3 is TGTGCCAGCAGTACACAACAGGGGAGTGGGGAGACCCAGTACTTC. This rearrangement joins TRBV28 to TRBJ2-5, with 7 bases matching TRBD1. Trimming cost V 5 bases and J 5 bases; bases outside gene matches: 11. The CDR3 loop spans 15 amino acids. Germline lookup yields CDR1 MDHEN and CDR2 SYDVKM.

This clonotype was picked up many times. The gene calls are TRBV20-1 and TRBJ2-5; unclear D gene. This CDR3 region has 12 residues. Trimming shortened V by 3 bases and J by 4 bases, and 9 bases separated the two germline ends. Per germline, CDR1 DFQATT and CDR2 SNEGSKA (reference sequence). CDR3 in DNA: TGCAGTGCTAGCGGGTCCCCAGAGACCCAGTACTTC. Its translation is CSASGSPETQYF.

The rearrangement joins TRBV6-1 to TRBJ2-5; 7 bases line up with TRBD2. Germline-derived CDR1 and CDR2 are MNHNS and SASEGT. The CDR3 loop spans 14 amino acids. Losses at the gene ends were 6 bases for V and 4 bases for J; bases not matched to a gene: 8. In nucleotides, the CDR3 is TGTGCCAGCAGCTCGACTAGCTCTGGAGAGACCCAGTACTTC. Residues: CASSSTSSGETQYF.

A few counts support this clonotype. The CDR3 nucleotides are TGCGCCAGCAGTGCGGACAGGTTCTCCTACGAGCAGTACTTC. Protein: CASSADRFSYEQYF. The rearrangement joins TRBV10-2 to TRBJ2-7; TRBD1 matches 7 bases. The germline gives CDR1 WSHSY, CDR2 SAAADI. The V and J ends lost 4 bases and 0 bases, in that order; junction bases with no gene match: 3. The CDR3 runs 14 residues.

This clonotype was observed many times. V gene TRBV7-3 combines with J gene TRBJ2-1, with TRBD2 identical over 12 bases. V lost 5 bases and J lost 7; bases outside the gene matches: 3. This CDR3 is built from 14 residues. CDR1 SGHTA and CDR2 FQGTGA come from the germline V gene. DNA for the CDR3: TGTGCCAGCAGCACGACTAGCGGGGGTAATGAGCAGTTCTTC. Residues: CASSTTSGGNEQFF.

This clonotype was observed many times. The chain is built from TRBV7-2 and TRBJ2-1; 12 bases fit TRBD2. The CDR3 sequence is 11 residues long. Germline-derived CDR1 and CDR2 are SGHTA and FQGNSA. Trimming cost V 8 bases and J 15 bases; bases outside gene matches: 5. The CDR3 coding sequence is TGTGCCAGCGAGACTAGCGGGGGTCTGTTCTTC. Translation gives CASETSGGLFF.

The gene calls are TRBV20-1 and TRBJ2-1, with 13 bases fitting TRBD2. The CDR3 has 14 amino acids. CDR1 is DFQATT and CDR2 is SNEGSKA in the germline V gene (reference sequence). The CDR3 DNA reads as TGCACCCCAACCGGGACTAGCGGGGACAATGAGCAGTTCTTC. It yields the protein CTPTGTSGDNEQFF.

This clonotype was picked up a small number of times. The gene calls are TRBV5-1 and TRBJ2-3, with 7 bases identical to TRBD2. Per the germline V gene, CDR1 is SGHRS and CDR2 is YFSETQ. The CDR3 loop spans 14 amino acids. Trimming cost V 0 bases and J 8 bases; bases outside gene matches: 6. CDR3 nucleotides: TGCGCCAGCAGCTTGGAGGCGGGAGCGGGTACGCAGTATTTT. Residues: CASSLEAGAGTQYF. The whole variable domain, remainder taken from reference TRBV5-1 and TRBJ2-3, is KAGVTQTPRYLIKTRGQQVTLSCSPISGHRSVSWYQQTPGQGLQFLFEYFSETQRNKGNFPGRFSGRQFSNSRSEMNVSTLELGDSALYLCASSLEAGAGTQYFGPGTRLTVL.

In its sample, this clonotype was seen a few times. The chain carries TRBV19 and TRBJ2-7; D is undetermined. Trimming removed 5 bases at V and 2 bases at J, with 4 bases between. The CDR3 is 11 residues long. Germline CDR1 is LNHDA and CDR2 is SQIVND (reference sequence). CDR3 in amino acids: CASSGPYEQYF. The CDR3 nucleotides read TGTGCCAGTAGTGGACCCTACGAGCAGTACTTC.

This clonotype was seen repeatedly, ten times or more. The rearrangement joins TRBV15 to TRBJ2-3; D possibly corresponds to TRBD2 (6 bases). The CDR3 sequence is 15 residues long. Looked up from germline, CDR1 is LNHNV and CDR2 is YYDKDF (reference sequence). V lost 8 bases to trimming and J lost 6 bases, with 21 bases between them. The chain's CDR3 is CATGVELASLDTQYF. As DNA, the CDR3 is TGTGCCACCGGCGTCGAACTAGCTTCTTTGGATACGCAGTATTTT. Together with reference TRBV15 and TRBJ2-3, the CDR3 gives the full variable domain: DAMVIQNPRYQVTQFGKPVTLSCSQTLNHNVMYWYQQKSSQAPKLLFHYYDKDFNNEADTPDNFQSRRPNTSFCFLDIRSPGLGDTAMYLCATGVELASLDTQYFGPGTRLTVL.

This clonotype was seen a handful of times. The chain uses TRBV27 and TRBJ2-7; 12 bases are shared with TRBD2. This CDR3 comprises 15 residues. Germline CDR1 reads MNHEY; CDR2 reads SMNVEV (reference sequence). J lost 3 bases, V lost 5 bases, and 5 bases had no gene match. The CDR3, as DNA: TGTGCCAGCAGTCCGACTAGCGGGAGTATCTACGAGCAGTACTTC. This gives the protein CASSPTSGSIYEQYF.

Ten or more counts support this clonotype. V gene TRBV6-5 combines with J gene TRBJ2-7, with 14 bases aligning to TRBD2. Trimming removed 6 bases from V and 6 bases from J; junction bases left unmatched: 10. The CDR3 runs to 16 residues. CDR1 is MNHEY and CDR2 is SVGAGI in the germline V gene. The DNA for the CDR3 is TGTGCCAGCAGGTCACGACTAGCGGGAGGGCTTATCGAGCAGTACTTC. Encoded protein: CASRSRLAGGLIEQYF.

This clonotype was detected many times. The rearrangement joins TRBV29-1 to TRBJ2-2; tentative D call: TRBD2 (6 bases). V was pared by 1 base and J by 6 bases, with 9 bases between. The CDR3 covers 13 residues. Germline V gene lookup returns CDR1 SQVTM and CDR2 ANQGSEA. DNA of the CDR3: TGCAGCGTTGAAGTACTAGCTGCCGGGGAGCTGTTTTTT. This translates into CSVEVLAAGELFF.

This clonotype has a count of ten or more. As DNA, the CDR3 is TGCGCCAGCAGCTTGCCTAGCGGGAGTGGTACCGGGGAGCTGTTTTTT. This sequence encodes CASSLPSGSGTGELFF. V and J are TRBV5-1 and TRBJ2-2; TRBD2 agrees at 10 bases. This CDR3 spans 16 amino acids. V was clipped by 1 base and J by 5 bases; unmatched bases: 5. Germline CDR1 SGHRS, CDR2 YFSETQ.

This chain uses TRBV6-5 with TRBJ2-5; 15 bases agree with TRBD2. J gave up 5 bases and V 4 bases, and 11 bases lay outside the gene matches. The length of the CDR3 is 18 residues. Looked up from germline, CDR1 is MNHEY and CDR2 is SVGAGI. CDR3: CASSFLPGTSGRSETQYF. The CDR3, as DNA: TGTGCCAGCAGTTTCCTACCCGGGACTAGCGGGAGGTCGGAGACCCAGTACTTC.

This clonotype appeared many times. The J gene is TRBJ2-1, the V gene TRBV5-1; 10 bases fit TRBD2. This CDR3 spans 17 amino acids. Germline V gene sequence: CDR1 SGHRS, CDR2 YFSETQ. Trimming removed 3 bases from V and 5 bases from J; junction bases left unmatched: 11. The DNA for the CDR3 is TGCGCCAGCAGCTCATCACCCGGGACTAGCGCCCACAATGAGCAGTTCTTC. Translation gives CASSSSPGTSAHNEQFF.

CDR3 in amino acids: CSARRGRGNTGELFF. In nucleotides, the CDR3 is TGCAGTGCCCGCCGGGGCAGAGGGAACACCGGGGAGCTGTTTTTT. The chain has TRBV20-1 and TRBJ2-2; D is tentatively TRBD1 or TRBD2 (5 bases each). Germline CDR1 DFQATT, CDR2 SNEGSKA (reference sequence). V was trimmed by 6 bases and J by 1 base, leaving 15 bases between them. There are 15 residues in the CDR3.

The rearrangement joins TRBV20-1 to TRBJ1-6; 8 bases agree with TRBD1. The CDR3 consists of 15 residues. The trim removed 1 base at V and 8 bases at J, leaving 7 bases unmatched. CDR1 is DFQATT and CDR2 is SNEGSKA in the germline V gene (reference sequence). This chain's CDR3 is CSARATGVGHSPLHF. As DNA, the CDR3 is TGCAGTGCTAGAGCGACAGGGGTGGGGCATTCACCCCTCCACTTT.

This clonotype was recorded at least ten times. The chain employs TRBV19 and TRBJ2-1; a possible D gene is TRBD2 (5 bases). The CDR3 spans 13 residues. CDR1 is LNHDA, CDR2 SQIVND, per germline (reference sequence). V was shortened by 7 bases and J by 9 bases, with 16 bases between the two germline ends. The CDR3 loop reads CASKNSVSREQFF. The CDR3 DNA reads as TGTGCCAGTAAGAATAGCGTATCGCGTGAGCAGTTCTTC.

This clonotype has more than one count but fewer than ten. V usage is TRBV5-1 and J usage is TRBJ2-3; 7 positions agree with TRBD2. V shed 4 bases and J 2 bases; nucleotides not matched to a gene: 10. CDR3 size: 16 residues. In germline, CDR1 is SGHRS, CDR2 YFSETQ. The CDR3 reads CASSPGLAGITDTQYF. For the CDR3, the DNA is TGCGCCAGCAGCCCCGGGTTAGCGGGCATCACAGATACGCAGTATTTT.

This clonotype was seen repeatedly, ten times or more. V is TRBV5-1 and J is TRBJ2-1; D possibly matches TRBD1 or TRBD2 (6 bases each). The germline V and J ends were trimmed by 0 bases and 2 bases, with 12 bases remaining between them. Germline values: CDR1 SGHRS, CDR2 YFSETQ. The CDR3 totals 16 residues. CDR3 in amino acids: CASSLEGGLTYNEQFF. The DNA of the CDR3 is TGCGCCAGCAGCTTGGAGGGGGGTCTAACCTACAATGAGCAGTTCTTC. The entire variable domain, with the rest obtained from reference TRBV5-1 and TRBJ2-1, is as follows: KAGVTQTPRYLIKTRGQQVTLSCSPISGHRSVSWYQQTPGQGLQFLFEYFSETQRNKGNFPGRFSGRQFSNSRSEMNVSTLELGDSALYLCASSLEGGLTYNEQFFGPGTRLTVL.